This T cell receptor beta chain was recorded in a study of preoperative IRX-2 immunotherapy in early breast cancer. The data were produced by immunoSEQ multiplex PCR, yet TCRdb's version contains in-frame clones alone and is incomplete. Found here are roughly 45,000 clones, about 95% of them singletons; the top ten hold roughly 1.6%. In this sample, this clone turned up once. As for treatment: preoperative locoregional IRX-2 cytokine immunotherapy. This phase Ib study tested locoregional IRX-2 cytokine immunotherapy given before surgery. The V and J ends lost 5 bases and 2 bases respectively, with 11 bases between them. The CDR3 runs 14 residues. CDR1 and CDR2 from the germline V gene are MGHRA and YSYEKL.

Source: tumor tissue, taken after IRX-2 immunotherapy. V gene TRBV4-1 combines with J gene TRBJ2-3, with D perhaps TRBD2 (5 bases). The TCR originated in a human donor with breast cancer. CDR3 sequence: CASSYGETTDTQYF. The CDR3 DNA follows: TGCGCCAGCAGCTACGGGGAGACCACAGATACGCAGTATTTT.